Presented here are 7 T cell receptor beta chains from one specimen sequenced in a study of neoadjuvant anti-PD-1 for oral cavity cancer. The repertoire was sequenced with immunoSEQ multiplex PCR; TCRdb's copy has only in-frame clones and lacks some. The table lists more than 50,000 clones, around 85% of them singletons. The source material was PBMCs, sampled before nivolumab (anti-PD-1) treatment. The receptors derive from a person between 40 and 79 years old with oral cavity squamous cell carcinoma.

The rearrangement uses TRBV9 and TRBJ1-1; D is unclear. CDR3 length equals 11 residues. Germline lookup yields CDR1 SGDLS and CDR2 YYNGEE. Trimming removed 8 bases at V and 4 bases at J, with 9 bases between. CDR3 protein: CASGVSTEAFF. The CDR3 DNA reads TGTGCCAGTGGCGTGAGCACTGAAGCTTTCTTT.

CDR3 sequence (DNA): TGCGCCAGCAGTTTTGGACAGGGAAAAAGAACTTACGAGCAGTACTTC. It yields the protein CASSFGQGKRTYEQYF. V is TRBV5-1 and J is TRBJ2-7; TRBD1 matches 8 bases. J was trimmed by 4 bases and V by 5 bases; bases with no gene match: 14. The CDR3 runs 16 residues. Germline CDR1 is SGHRS and CDR2 is YFSETQ.

The V and J genes are TRBV27 and TRBJ2-6; D ambiguous. The ends were cut back, 6 bases at V and 2 bases at J, with 11 bases in the middle. There are 15 residues in the CDR3. CDR1 is MNHEY, CDR2 SMNVEV, per germline (reference sequence). This CDR3 is CASSFAGTGANVLTF. CDR3 DNA: TGTGCCAGCAGCTTCGCTGGTACTGGGGCCAACGTCCTGACTTTC.

The chain carries TRBV7-2 and TRBJ2-7; D call uncertain. The CDR3 runs 13 residues. Germline assignment: CDR1 SGHTA and CDR2 FQGNSA. Deletions cut 2 bases from V and 3 bases from J, with 8 bases between. CDR3 DNA: TGTGCCAGCAGCTTACAGCAGAGCTACGAGCAGTACTTC. The encoded protein is CASSLQQSYEQYF.

This chain joins TRBV5-1 and TRBJ2-7, with TRBD2 matching over 8 bases. Germline V gene data show CDR1 as SGHRS and CDR2 as YFSETQ. Trimming at V came to 6 bases and at J to 4 bases, leaving 3 bases not matched to a gene. The CDR3 spans 12 residues. The CDR3 DNA is TGCGCCAGCACGGGAGGGGGGTACGAGCAGTACTTC. It yields the protein CASTGGGYEQYF.

This chain links TRBV19 with TRBJ1-5; D uncertain. In germline, CDR1 is LNHDA, CDR2 SQIVND (reference sequence). The CDR3 spans 15 residues. V was clipped by 7 bases and J by 4 bases, with 17 bases between them. The CDR3 DNA reads as TGTGCCAGTATCCCAACGGGCACCCCAAATCAGCCCCAGCATTTT. It is translated as CASIPTGTPNQPQHF.

The V gene is TRBV2, the J gene TRBJ1-2; no firm D call. The CDR3 has 14 amino acids. The V gene lost 6 bases and the J gene lost 7 bases, with 18 bases spanning the gap. CDR1 and CDR2 from the germline V gene are SNHLY and FYNNEI. CDR3 protein: CASSPSRWAGGYTF. The CDR3 DNA sequence: TGTGCCAGCAGCCCCAGCAGGTGGGCGGGTGGCTACACCTTC.